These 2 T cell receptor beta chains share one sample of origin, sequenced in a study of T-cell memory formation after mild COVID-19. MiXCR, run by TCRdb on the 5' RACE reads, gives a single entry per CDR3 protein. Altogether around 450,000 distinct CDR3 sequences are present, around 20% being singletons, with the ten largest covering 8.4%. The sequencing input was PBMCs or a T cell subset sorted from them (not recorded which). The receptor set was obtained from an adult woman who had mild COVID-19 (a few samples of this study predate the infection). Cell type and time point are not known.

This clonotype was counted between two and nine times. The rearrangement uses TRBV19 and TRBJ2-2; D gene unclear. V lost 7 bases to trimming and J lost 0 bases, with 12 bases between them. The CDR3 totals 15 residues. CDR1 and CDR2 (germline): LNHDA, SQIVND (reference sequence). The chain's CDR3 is CASNILGPNTGELFF. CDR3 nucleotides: TGTGCCAGTAATATCCTAGGGCCGAACACCGGGGAGCTGTTTTTT.

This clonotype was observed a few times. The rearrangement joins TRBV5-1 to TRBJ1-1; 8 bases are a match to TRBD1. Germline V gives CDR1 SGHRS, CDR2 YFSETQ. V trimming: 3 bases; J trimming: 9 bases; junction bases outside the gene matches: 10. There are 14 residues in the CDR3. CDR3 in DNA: TGCGCCAGCAGCTCTTCCCGGACAGGGTTCAAAGCTTTCTTT. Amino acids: CASSSSRTGFKAFF.